Sequencing of this T cell receptor (beta chain) was carried out in a study of blood T cells in healthy people across ages. This clonotype was counted a few times. The CDR3 covers 16 residues. Looked up from germline, CDR1 is GTSNPN and CDR2 is SVGIG (reference sequence). V shed 4 bases and J 8 bases; nucleotides not matched to a gene: 11. With a J-beta primer mix and a sample-barcoded 5' primer, a second PCR ran roughly 6 to 11 cycles. Every cDNA molecule carried a tag from a template-switch adaptor bearing 12 random nucleotides. Each CDR3 protein gets one entry after TCRdb re-called the 5' RACE reads with MiXCR. The data contain roughly 800,000 distinct CDR3 sequences, roughly 35% of them singletons.

The clonotype was recovered from a man aged 18 to 29 in good health. Sequenced: blood. This chain joins TRBV30 and TRBJ2-1, with 13 positions matching TRBD2. The CDR3 region is CAWIRTSGGFFDEQFF. CDR3 nucleotide sequence: TGTGCCTGGATCCGGACTAGCGGGGGATTTTTCGATGAGCAGTTCTTC.